These T cell receptor beta chains were read from a single sample in a study of T-cell reconstitution after alpha-beta-depleted transplantation in children. In TCRdb, the PCR reads were re-called with MiXCR into one record per CDR3 protein. This table has about a million distinct CDR3 sequences, about 29% appearing once. The sequences come from PBMCs, mostly from graft donor cells, collected 360 days after TCRalphabeta/CD19-depleted stem cell transplant. Receptors originate from a boy younger than two who had a stem cell transplant for SCID, so the T cells may come from the graft donor. Both conserved end residues are part of each CDR3. The D gene is left open where the match is weak. Size tells how often a clone was seen (once, few, many) or the class of an expanded clone, and some rows leave it out.

v_gene	d_gene	abundance	j_gene	CDR3nt	CDR3aa
TRBV4-3	.	.	TRBJ2-2	TGCGCCAGCAGCCGCATTGAGCTACCAGGGGTCGGGGAGCTGTTTTTT	CASSRIELPGVGELFF
TRBV12-3/TRBV12-4	.	few	TRBJ2-7	TGTGCCAGCAAGCCGGGACATTCCAACCCGGGAGAGCAGTACTTC	CASKPGHSNPGEQYF
TRBV7-2	TRBD2	few	TRBJ2-7	TGTGCCAGCAGCTTAGATCCTAGCGGGGGCGTCGAGCAGTACTTC	CASSLDPSGGVEQYF
TRBV29-1	TRBD2	.	TRBJ2-2	TGCAGCGTGGGGACTAGCCTGAACACCGGGGAGCTGTTTTTT	CSVGTSLNTGELFF
TRBV7-2	.	few	TRBJ2-7	TGTGCCAGCAGCGGAGGGACACAGTTCTACGAGCAGTACTTC	CASSGGTQFYEQYF
TRBV20-1	.	.	TRBJ2-3	TGCAGTGCTAGCCGACCGGGAGATACAGATACGCAGTATTTT	CSASRPGDTDTQYF
TRBV4-2	TRBD2	few	TRBJ2-3	TGTGCCAGCAGCCAAGAAGGAGCGGGGCCAGATACGCAGTATTTT	CASSQEGAGPDTQYF
TRBV7-2	TRBD2	few	TRBJ2-7	TGTGCCAGCAGCCCCAGACCGACTAGCGGGTCCTCCTACGAGCAGTACTTC	CASSPRPTSGSSYEQYF
TRBV12-3/TRBV12-4	.	many	TRBJ2-5	TGTGCCAGCAGTCTCCTGGGGACCCAGTACTTC	CASSLLGTQYF
TRBV5-5	.	.	TRBJ2-7	TGTGCCAGCAGCTTCACAGGCACCCGAAGCTTGGACGAGCAGTACTTC	CASSFTGTRSLDEQYF
TRBV18	TRBD1	.	TRBJ1-1	TGTGCCAGCTCAGTGGACAGGGGAATTACTGAAGCTTTCTTT	CASSVDRGITEAFF
TRBV19	.	.	TRBJ2-1	TGTGCCAGTAGTACCTCAGAATGGGGCCTCCCTGGGGGTGAGCAGTTCTTC	CASSTSEWGLPGGEQFF
TRBV12-3/TRBV12-4	TRBD2	.	TRBJ2-1	TGTGCCAGCAGTCTTCTAGCGGACAATGAGCAGTTCTTC	CASSLLADNEQFF
TRBV10-3	.	few	TRBJ1-3	TGTGCCATCAGTGTTGCAGGCATTGGTGGAAACACCATATATTTT	CAISVAGIGGNTIYF
TRBV4-1	.	.	TRBJ2-7	TGCGCCAGCAGCCAAGGCTTCTCCTACGAGCAGTACTTC	CASSQGFSYEQYF
TRBV6-2/TRBV6-3	TRBD1	.	TRBJ1-6	TGTGCCAGCAGAGATGGGACAGGGGCTAATTCACCCCTCCACTTT	CASRDGTGANSPLHF
TRBV7-6	.	.	TRBJ2-7	TGTGCCAGCAGCTTAGAAGGGGAAAGCTTAGCCTACGAGCAGTACTTC	CASSLEGESLAYEQYF
TRBV20-1	.	.	TRBJ1-1	TGCAGTGCTGAAGACAGTAGGGGCACTGAAGCTTTCTTT	CSAEDSRGTEAFF
TRBV7-9	TRBD1	.	TRBJ2-7	TGTGCCAGCAGCCCCCTCGGTGGGACAGCCTACGAGCAGTACTTC	CASSPLGGTAYEQYF
TRBV2	.	.	TRBJ2-3	TGTGCCAGCAAACGGGGCGCGATAGATACGCAGTATTTT	CASKRGAIDTQYF
TRBV5-1	.	.	TRBJ2-3	TGCGCCAGCACTCGGGTGGACCATACAGATACGCAGTATTTT	CASTRVDHTDTQYF
TRBV6-5	.	.	TRBJ1-4	TGTGCCAGCAGTTACCAGGGCCGAATGGGTGAAAAACTGTTTTTT	CASSYQGRMGEKLFF
TRBV20-1	.	.	TRBJ2-7	TGCAGTGCGTGGGACGGCACCTACGAGCAGTACTTC	CSAWDGTYEQYF
TRBV12-3/TRBV12-4	TRBD1	.	TRBJ1-5	TGTGCCAGCAGCGCCCGTCAGGGGGAATCGCCCCAGCATTTT	CASSARQGESPQHF
TRBV5-1	TRBD1	.	TRBJ1-5	TGCGCCAGCAGCTTGGATACGGGACAGGGTCATCAGCCCCAGCATTTT	CASSLDTGQGHQPQHF
TRBV12-5	.	few	TRBJ1-1	TGTGCTAGTGGTTTCGGTCCGAACACTGAAGCTTTCTTT	CASGFGPNTEAFF
TRBV9	.	.	TRBJ2-5	TGTGCCAGCAGCGTCTCGGGCCAAAAAGAGACCCAGTACTTC	CASSVSGQKETQYF
TRBV12-3/TRBV12-4	TRBD2	.	TRBJ2-7	TGTGCCAGCAGTTTCATAGCGGGGGGGAGCGGGTACGAGCAGTACTTC	CASSFIAGGSGYEQYF